This TCR beta chain was sequenced during a study of response to subunit inactivated influenza vaccine (dated by TCRdb to 2017 to 2018). Looking at the study overall: Deep quantitative T cell receptor repertoire profiling was used in the study to track responses to a trivalent subunit inactivated influenza vaccine. The investigation overall reported the following: According to the authors, only a limited number of new T cells may be recruited by each seasonal influenza vaccination.

In this sample, this clonotype turned up many times. There is no known antigen for this receptor. No much larger clone exists at a distance of one base, and base qualities are not known. V is pruned by 3 bases and J by 5 bases, leaving 6 bases of the junction without a gene match. The CDR3 runs 13 amino acids, cysteine and phenylalanine included. Solely the CDR3 DNA is kept, with 39 bases framed from the first base. The germline V gene encodes CDR1 DFQATT and CDR2 SNEGSKA (reference sequence). The library was prepared using RT-PCR. The sequencer was an Illumina HiSeq 2500. TCRdb ran its own pipeline on the public reads, namely fastp trimming at Q25 and MiXCR clone calling, and kept in-frame beta chains. Entries are consolidated by CDR3 protein sequence, retaining the most common genes and DNA. For this sample the table gives about 180,000 distinct CDR3 sequences, of which around 9% were detected only once. The ten largest clones capture 11% of the sample.

The material was non-naive T cells sorted from PBMCs, obtained on the day of vaccination. The cell subset or site label of this sample denotes: memory T cell fraction. The receptor comes from a man in his forties or fifties who received an inactivated influenza vaccine. Donor details come from another sample of the same person, matched by shared clones. The chain is encoded by TRBV20-1 joined to TRBJ2-5, with 7 bases matching TRBD1. At the DNA level, the sequence is TGCAGTGCTAGGGAGACAGGGCGGGAGACCCAGTACTTC. It specifies CSARETGRETQYF.